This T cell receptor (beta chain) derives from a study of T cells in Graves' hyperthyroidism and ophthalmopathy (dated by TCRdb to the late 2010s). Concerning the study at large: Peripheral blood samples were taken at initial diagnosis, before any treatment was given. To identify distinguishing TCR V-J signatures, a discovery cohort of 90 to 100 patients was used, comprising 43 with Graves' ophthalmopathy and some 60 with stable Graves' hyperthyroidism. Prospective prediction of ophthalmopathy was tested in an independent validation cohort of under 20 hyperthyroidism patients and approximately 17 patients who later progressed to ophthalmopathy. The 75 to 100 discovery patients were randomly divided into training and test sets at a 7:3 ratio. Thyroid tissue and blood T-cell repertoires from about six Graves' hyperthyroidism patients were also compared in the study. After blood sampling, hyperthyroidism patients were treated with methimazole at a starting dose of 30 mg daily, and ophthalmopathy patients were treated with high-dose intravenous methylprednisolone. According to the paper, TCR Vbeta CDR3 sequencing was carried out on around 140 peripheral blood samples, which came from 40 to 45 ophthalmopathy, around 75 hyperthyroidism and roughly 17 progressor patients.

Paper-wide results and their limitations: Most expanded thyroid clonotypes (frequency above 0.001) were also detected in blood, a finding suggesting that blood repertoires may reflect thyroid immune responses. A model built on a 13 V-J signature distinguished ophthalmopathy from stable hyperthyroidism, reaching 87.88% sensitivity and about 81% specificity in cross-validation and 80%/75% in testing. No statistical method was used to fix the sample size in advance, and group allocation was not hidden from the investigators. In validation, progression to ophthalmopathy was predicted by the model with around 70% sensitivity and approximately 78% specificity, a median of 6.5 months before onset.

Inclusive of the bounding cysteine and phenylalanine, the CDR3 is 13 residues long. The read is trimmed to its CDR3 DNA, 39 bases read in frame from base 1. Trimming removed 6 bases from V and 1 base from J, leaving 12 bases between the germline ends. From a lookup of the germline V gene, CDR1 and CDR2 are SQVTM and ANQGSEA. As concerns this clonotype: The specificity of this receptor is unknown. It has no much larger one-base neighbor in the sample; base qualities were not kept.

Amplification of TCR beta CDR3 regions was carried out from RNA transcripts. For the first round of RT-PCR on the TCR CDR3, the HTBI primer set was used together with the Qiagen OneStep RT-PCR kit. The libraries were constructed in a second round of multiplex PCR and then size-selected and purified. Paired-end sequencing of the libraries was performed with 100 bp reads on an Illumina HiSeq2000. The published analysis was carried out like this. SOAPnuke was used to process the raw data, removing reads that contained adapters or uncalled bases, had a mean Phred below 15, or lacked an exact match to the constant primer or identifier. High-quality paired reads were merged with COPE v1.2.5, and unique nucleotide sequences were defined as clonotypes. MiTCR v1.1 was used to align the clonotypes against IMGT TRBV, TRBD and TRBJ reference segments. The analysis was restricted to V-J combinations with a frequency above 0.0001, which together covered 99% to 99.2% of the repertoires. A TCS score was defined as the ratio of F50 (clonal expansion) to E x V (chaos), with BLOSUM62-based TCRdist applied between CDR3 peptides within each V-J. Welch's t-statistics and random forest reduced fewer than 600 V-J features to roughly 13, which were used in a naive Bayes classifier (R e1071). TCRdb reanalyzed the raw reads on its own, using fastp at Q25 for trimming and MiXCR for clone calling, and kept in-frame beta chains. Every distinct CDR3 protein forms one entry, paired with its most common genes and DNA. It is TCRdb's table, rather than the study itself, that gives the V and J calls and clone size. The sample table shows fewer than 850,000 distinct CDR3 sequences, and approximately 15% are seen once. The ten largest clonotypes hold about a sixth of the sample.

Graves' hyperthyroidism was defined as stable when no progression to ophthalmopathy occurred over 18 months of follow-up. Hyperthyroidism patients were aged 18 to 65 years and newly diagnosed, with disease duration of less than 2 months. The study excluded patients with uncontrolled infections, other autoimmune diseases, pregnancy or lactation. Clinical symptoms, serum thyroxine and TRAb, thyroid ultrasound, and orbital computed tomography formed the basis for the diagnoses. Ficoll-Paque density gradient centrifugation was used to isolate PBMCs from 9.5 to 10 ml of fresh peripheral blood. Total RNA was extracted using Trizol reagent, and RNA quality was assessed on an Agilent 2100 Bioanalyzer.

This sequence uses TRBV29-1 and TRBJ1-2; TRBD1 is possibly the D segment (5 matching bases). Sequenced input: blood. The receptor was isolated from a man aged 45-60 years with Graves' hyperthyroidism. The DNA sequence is TGCAGCGTAGACACAGGTTTTAACTATGGCTACACCTTC. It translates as CSVDTGFNYGYTF.